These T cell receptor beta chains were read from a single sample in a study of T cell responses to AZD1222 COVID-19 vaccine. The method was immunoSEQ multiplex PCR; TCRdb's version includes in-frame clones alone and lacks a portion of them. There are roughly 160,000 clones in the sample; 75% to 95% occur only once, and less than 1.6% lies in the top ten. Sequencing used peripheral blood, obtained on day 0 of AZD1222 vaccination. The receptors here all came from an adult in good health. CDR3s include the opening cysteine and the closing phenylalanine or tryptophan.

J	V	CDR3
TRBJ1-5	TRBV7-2	CASSPKEKGSNQPQHF
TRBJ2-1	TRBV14	CASSPQVAGGEQFF
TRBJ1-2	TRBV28	CASSFGRYGYTF
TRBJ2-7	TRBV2	CASSEASGTQTF
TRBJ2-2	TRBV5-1	CASRGGTGELFF
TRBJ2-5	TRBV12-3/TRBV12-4	CASSWGPETQYF
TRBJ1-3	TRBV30	CAWSGGLTGNTIYF
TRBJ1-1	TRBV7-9	CASSPGHQNTEAFF
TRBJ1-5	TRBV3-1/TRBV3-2	CASSQSGRPGDQPQHF
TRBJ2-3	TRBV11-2	CASSLALQFPDTQYF
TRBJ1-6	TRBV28	CASSLGQVYNSPLHF
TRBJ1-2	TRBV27	CASSFAKTGYYGYTF
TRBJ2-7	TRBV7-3	CASSPKGLAGGKVYEQYF
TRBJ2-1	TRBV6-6	CASSSQGPLAGALGNEQFF
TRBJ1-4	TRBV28	CASRTGGATNEKLFF
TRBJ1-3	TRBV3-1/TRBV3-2	CASSQGGGSGNTIYF
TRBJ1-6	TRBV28	CASRPGHASPLHF
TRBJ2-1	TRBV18	CASSVRAPSSYNEQFF
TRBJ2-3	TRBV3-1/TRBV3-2	CASSQNQVHTQYF